This note documents a single T cell receptor beta chain sequence. The antigen remains unidentified. Germline values: CDR1 SGHNT, CDR2 YYREEE (reference sequence). V lost 6 bases and J lost 4, with 19 bases in between. The CDR3 sequence is 16 residues long. This entry is derived from a study of T-cell memory formation after mild COVID-19. Study-wide results and limits: Clones which contracted sat mainly in CM and EM if CD4+, and in EMRA if CD8+.

Constant-segment-primed 5'RACE gave TCR alpha and TCR beta cDNA libraries with sample barcodes and UMIs. From the 5' RACE reads, TCRdb called clonotypes with MiXCR, one entry per CDR3 protein. The sample lists about half a million distinct CDR3 sequences; roughly 20% were seen once. This sequence originates from an adult woman who had mild COVID-19 (a few samples of this study predate the infection). Cell type and time point are not known. The V gene is TRBV5-4, the J gene TRBJ1-4; possibly TRBD1 for D (6 bases). Material: PBMCs or a T cell subset sorted from them (not recorded which). The CDR3 spells CASTTGMGADNEKLFF. CDR3 DNA sequence: TGTGCCAGCACTACAGGAATGGGGGCGGATAATGAAAAACTGTTTTTT.